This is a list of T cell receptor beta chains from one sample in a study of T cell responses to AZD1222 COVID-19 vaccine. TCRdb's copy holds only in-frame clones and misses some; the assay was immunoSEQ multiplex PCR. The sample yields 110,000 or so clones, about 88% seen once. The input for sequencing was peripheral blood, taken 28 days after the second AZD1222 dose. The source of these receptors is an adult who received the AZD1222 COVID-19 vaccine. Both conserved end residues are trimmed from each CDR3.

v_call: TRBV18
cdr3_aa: ASSPPASTDTQY

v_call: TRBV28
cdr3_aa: ASTVTGGYGYT

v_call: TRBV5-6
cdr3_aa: AGSLEQHRLETQY

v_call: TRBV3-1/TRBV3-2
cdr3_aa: ASSPQGIPYEQY

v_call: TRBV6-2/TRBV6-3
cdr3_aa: ASSYERVYGYT

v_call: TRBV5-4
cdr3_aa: ASSQTSGMGEQY

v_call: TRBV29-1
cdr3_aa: SVWVGDTEAF

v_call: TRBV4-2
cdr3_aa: ASSQDTLANYGYT

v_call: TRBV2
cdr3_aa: ASQSLTSGSDEQY

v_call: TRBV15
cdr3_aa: ASGPGSKYEQY

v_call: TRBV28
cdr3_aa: ASRSGTGFRHNQPQH

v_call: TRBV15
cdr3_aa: ATSRGNPDYGYT

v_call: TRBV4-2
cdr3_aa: ASSQERGTGTEAF

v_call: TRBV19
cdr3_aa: ASSIALAGTDTQY

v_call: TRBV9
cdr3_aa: ASSVGIGGGATDTQY

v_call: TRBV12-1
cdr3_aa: ASSFEDRNSYGYT

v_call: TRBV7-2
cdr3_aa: ASSFLGQGALEETQY

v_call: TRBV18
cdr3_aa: ASSPPTSGEETQY

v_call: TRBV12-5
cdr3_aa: ASGLPGRTEAF

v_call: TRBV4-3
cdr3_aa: ASSRTGLSYNEQF

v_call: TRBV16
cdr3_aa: ASSYWDRISYEQY

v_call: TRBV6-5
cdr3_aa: ASSLGGAVTEAF

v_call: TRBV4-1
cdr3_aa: ASSQRRLAGVQETQY

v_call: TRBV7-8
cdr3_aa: ASSLQGPPLSSGNTIY

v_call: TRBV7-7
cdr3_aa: ASSLILTSGSSAETQY

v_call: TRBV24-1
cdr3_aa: ATSDSGGVLNTGELF

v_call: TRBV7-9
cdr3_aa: ASSPSRNTGELF

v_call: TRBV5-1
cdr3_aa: ASSAGTGHTDTQY

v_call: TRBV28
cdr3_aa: ASKGQLNYGYT

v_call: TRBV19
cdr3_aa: ASSALGQGGSPLH

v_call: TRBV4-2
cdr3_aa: ASSHWGTEAF

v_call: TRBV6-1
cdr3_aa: ASSEDTGLGVYGYT

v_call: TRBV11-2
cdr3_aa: ASSSHLSGNTIY

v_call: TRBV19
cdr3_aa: ASTLRMGLGHNEQF

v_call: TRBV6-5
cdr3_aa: ASILAGPSYNEQF

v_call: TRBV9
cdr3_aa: ASSVAPRGSNTEAF

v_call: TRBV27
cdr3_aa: ASSLRGQGGHEQY

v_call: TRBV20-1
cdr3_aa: SATPEVAQY

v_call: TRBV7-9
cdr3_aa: ASSSYGGAEEKLF